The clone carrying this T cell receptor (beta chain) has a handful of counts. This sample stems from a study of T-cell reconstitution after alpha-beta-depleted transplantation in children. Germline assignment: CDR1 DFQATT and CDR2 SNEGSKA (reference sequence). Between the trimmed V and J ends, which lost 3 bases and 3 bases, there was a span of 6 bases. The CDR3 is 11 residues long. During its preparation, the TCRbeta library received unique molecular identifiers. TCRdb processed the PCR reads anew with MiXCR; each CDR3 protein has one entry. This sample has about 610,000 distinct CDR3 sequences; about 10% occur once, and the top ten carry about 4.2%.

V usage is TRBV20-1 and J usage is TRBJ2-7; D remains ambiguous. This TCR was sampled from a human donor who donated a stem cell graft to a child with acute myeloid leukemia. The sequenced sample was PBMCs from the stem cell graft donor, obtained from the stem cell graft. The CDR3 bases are TGCAGTGCTAGGCAGGTCTACGAGCAGTACTTC. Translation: CSARQVYEQYF.